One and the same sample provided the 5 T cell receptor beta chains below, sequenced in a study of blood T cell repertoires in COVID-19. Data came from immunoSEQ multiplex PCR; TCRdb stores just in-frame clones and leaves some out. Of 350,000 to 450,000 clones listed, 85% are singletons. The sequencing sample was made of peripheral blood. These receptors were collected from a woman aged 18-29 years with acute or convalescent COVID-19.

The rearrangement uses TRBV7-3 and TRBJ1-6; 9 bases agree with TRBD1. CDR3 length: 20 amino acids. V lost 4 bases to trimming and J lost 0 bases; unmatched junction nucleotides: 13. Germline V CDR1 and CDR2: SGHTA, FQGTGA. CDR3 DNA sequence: TGTGCCAGCAGCTCAAAACTAGGGACAGGGTATGGCTCCTATAATTCACCCCTCCACTTT. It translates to CASSSKLGTGYGSYNSPLHF.

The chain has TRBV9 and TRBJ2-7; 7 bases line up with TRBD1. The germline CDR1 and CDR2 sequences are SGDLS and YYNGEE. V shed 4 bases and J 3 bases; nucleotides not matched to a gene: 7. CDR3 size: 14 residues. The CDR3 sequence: CASSLTGTVYEQYF. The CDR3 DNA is TGTGCCAGCAGCCTCACCGGGACAGTCTACGAGCAGTACTTC.

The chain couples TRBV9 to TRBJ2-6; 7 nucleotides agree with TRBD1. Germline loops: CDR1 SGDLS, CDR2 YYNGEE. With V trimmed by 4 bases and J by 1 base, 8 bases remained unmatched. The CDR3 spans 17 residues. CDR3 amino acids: CASSTWTGPSGANVLTF. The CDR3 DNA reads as TGTGCCAGCAGCACCTGGACAGGACCTTCTGGGGCCAACGTCCTGACTTTC.

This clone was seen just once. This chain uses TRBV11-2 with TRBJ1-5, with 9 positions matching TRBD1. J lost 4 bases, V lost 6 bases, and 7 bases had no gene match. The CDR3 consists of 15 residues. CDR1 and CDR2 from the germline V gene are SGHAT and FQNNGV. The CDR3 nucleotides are TGTGCCAGCAGGGCCACAGGGGGCATTAATCAGCCCCAGCATTTT. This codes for CASRATGGINQPQHF.

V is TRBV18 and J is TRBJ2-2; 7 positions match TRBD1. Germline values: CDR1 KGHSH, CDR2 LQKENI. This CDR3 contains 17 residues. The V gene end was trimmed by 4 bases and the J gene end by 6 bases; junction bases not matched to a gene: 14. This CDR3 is CASSLQPGTETSGELFF. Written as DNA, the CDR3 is TGTGCCAGCTCACTACAACCCGGGACAGAGACTTCCGGGGAGCTGTTTTTT.